This TCR beta chain was captured by sequencing in a study of T cell responses to AZD1222 COVID-19 vaccine. Findings and limits, study-wide: Only a handful of AZD1222 recipients tested seropositive at baseline. All repertoire sampling was performed exclusively after the peak T cell response. Of spike-specific TCRs, nearly half reportedly target regions left unmutated in variants.

This CDR3 is built from 14 residues. V was pared by 2 bases and J by 8 bases, with 9 bases of the junction left unmatched. CDR1 and CDR2 (germline): SQVTM, ANQGSEA. With regard to this clone: Its target is not known.

Profiled with immunoSEQ multiplex PCR; TCRdb holds only in-frame clones, not every one. The sample shows roughly 200,000 clones, just over 90% of them seen only once. V is TRBV29-1 and J is TRBJ2-1; 7 nucleotides match TRBD2. The sequences come from peripheral blood, collected 28 days after the second dose of the MenACWY control vaccine. The TCR comes from an adult who received the MenACWY meningococcal vaccine as a control. This CDR3 reads CSVERWEGGYEQFF. The CDR3 DNA is TGCAGCGTTGAACGGTGGGAGGGTGGATATGAGCAGTTCTTC.